The text below deals with one T cell receptor beta chain. The antigen remains unidentified. Assay used: immunoSEQ multiplex PCR; TCRdb lists only in-frame clones, some missing. The data contain over 250,000 clones, around 85% of them singletons. Deletions cut 4 bases from V and 6 bases from J, with 22 bases between. This CDR3 has 16 amino acids. The germline CDR1 and CDR2 sequences are MNHEY and SMNVEV (reference sequence). This specimen belongs to a study of cytomegalovirus exposure and HLA in healthy donors. The study's findings and limits: The dataset shows that most TCR sequences were rare, while some public TCRs occurred in many donors. Diagnosis of cytomegalovirus status made by the classifier reportedly showed high specificity and sensitivity. Cytomegalovirus association was listed for roughly 160 TCR beta chains.

The chain recombines TRBV27 with TRBJ2-7; D is perhaps TRBD1 (5 bases). Sequences were obtained from PBMCs. This sequence originates from a woman aged 18-29 years in good health and CMV-seronegative. CDR3 DNA: TGTGCCAGCAGTTCCCCCCTCCGCGGCCAGGGTGGCGAGCAGTACTTC. This translates into CASSSPLRGQGGEQYF.